This T cell receptor (beta chain) is drawn from a study of identical twins. V gave up 6 bases and J gave up 7 bases, with 14 bases separating them. The germline CDR1 and CDR2 sequences are MNHNS and SASEGT. This CDR3 region has 13 residues. This clonotype was counted ten times or more. TCRdb processed the 5' RACE reads anew with MiXCR; each CDR3 protein has one entry. The sample holds hundreds of thousands of distinct CDR3 sequences, approximately 6% seen once. Sequences were obtained from naive T cells sorted from blood. The chain is built from TRBV6-1 and TRBJ2-3; the D gene is possibly TRBD1 (6 bases). This TCR was recovered from a man between 18 and 29 years old in good health. For the CDR3, the DNA is TGTGCCAGCAGGTCCCGTCAGGGGTATACGCAGTATTTT. Translating gives CASRSRQGYTQYF.